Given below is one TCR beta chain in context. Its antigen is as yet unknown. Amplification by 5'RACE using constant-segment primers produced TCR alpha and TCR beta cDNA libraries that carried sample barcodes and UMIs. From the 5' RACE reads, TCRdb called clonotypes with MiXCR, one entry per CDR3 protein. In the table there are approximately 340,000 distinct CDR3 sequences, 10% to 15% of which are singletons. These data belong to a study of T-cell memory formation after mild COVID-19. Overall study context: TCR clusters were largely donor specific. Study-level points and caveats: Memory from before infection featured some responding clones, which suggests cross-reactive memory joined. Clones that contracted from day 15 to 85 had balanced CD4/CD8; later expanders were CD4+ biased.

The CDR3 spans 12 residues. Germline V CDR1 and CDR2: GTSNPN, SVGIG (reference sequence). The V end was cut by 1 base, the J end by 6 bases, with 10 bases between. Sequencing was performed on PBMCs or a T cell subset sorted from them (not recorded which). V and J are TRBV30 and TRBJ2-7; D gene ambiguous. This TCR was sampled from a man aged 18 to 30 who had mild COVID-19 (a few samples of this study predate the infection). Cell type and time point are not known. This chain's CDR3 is CAWSAGPSEQYF. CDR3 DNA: TGTGCCTGGAGTGCAGGCCCCAGCGAGCAGTACTTC.